Shown below are 30 T cell receptor beta chains from a single sample sequenced in a study of response to subunit inactivated influenza vaccine. MiXCR, run by TCRdb on the RT-PCR reads, gives a single entry per CDR3 protein. The table includes hundreds of thousands of distinct CDR3 sequences, about 11% detected once. The sequences come from PBMCs from blood, collected on the day of vaccination. Receptors originate from a man aged 50-60 years who received an inactivated influenza vaccine.

The rearrangement uses TRBV6-1 and TRBJ1-5, with no clear D. This CDR3 spans 15 amino acids. Trimming removed 2 bases from V and 1 base from J, with 9 bases in between. Germline values: CDR1 MNHNS, CDR2 SASEGT. The CDR3 nucleotides are TGTGCCAGCAGTGAATTGGGGTCGAGCAATCAGCCCCAGCATTTT. The encoded protein is CASSELGSSNQPQHF.

The chain joins TRBV5-8 to TRBJ1-1, with D unresolved. Trimming shortened V by 1 base and J by 0 bases, and 16 bases separated the two germline ends. The CDR3 is 17 amino acids. Germline CDR1 reads SGHTS; CDR2 reads YDEGEE. The CDR3 nucleotides are TGTGCCAGCAGCTTGTTCCGGGGAAGCCCCATGAACACTGAAGCTTTCTTT. Its protein is CASSLFRGSPMNTEAFF.

This clonotype was counted ten times or more. V gene TRBV7-9 combines with J gene TRBJ1-2; no firm D call. The CDR3 has 13 amino acids. The germline V and J ends were trimmed by 5 bases and 5 bases, with 12 bases remaining between them. The germline CDR1 and CDR2 sequences are SEHNR and FQNEAQ (reference sequence). CDR3: CASSPGPFYGYTF. Written as DNA, the CDR3 is TGTGCCAGCAGCCCCGGGCCATTTTATGGCTACACCTTC.

The sample holds many counts of this clonotype. The chain employs TRBV7-9 and TRBJ2-1; the match to TRBD2 covers 12 bases. This CDR3 is built from 17 residues. V dropped 2 bases and J dropped 0; count of bases not matched to a gene: 2. CDR1 is SEHNR and CDR2 is FQNEAQ in the germline V gene (reference sequence). CDR3 coding DNA: TGTGCCAGCAGCTTACCGACTAGCGGGAGCTCCTACAATGAGCAGTTCTTC. Its translation is CASSLPTSGSSYNEQFF.

The CDR3: CASIGLAGLSSYNEQFF. As DNA, the CDR3 is TGTGCCAGCATTGGACTAGCGGGGCTATCCTCCTACAATGAGCAGTTCTTC. J is TRBJ2-1 and V is TRBV6-2 or TRBV6-3, with 12 bases matching TRBD2. Germline V gene data show CDR1 as MNHEY and CDR2 as SVGEGT. The CDR3 runs 17 residues. The V and J ends lost 7 bases and 0 bases, in that order; junction bases with no gene match: 7.

This clonotype was counted only a few times. The chain recombines TRBV27 with TRBJ2-1; 7 bases are a match to TRBD1. Germline V gives CDR1 MNHEY, CDR2 SMNVEV (reference sequence). This CDR3 region has 16 residues. With V trimmed by 4 bases and J by 3 bases, 9 bases remained unmatched. The CDR3 nucleotides are TGTGCCAGCAGTTGGCGGACAGGTATGGACTACAATGAGCAGTTCTTC. Its translation: CASSWRTGMDYNEQFF.

The chain is built from TRBV7-8 and TRBJ2-7; tentative D call: TRBD2 (6 bases). Germline CDR1 and CDR2: SGHVS and FQNEAQ. V was cut by 6 bases and J by 3 bases, with 15 bases left in between. This CDR3 contains 14 residues. The CDR3 loop is CASSSPRRGYEQYF. CDR3 nucleotide sequence: TGTGCCAGCAGTTCCCCCCGGAGGGGCTACGAGCAGTACTTC.

This clonotype appeared a few times. The rearrangement links TRBV19 to TRBJ2-2; 9 nucleotides match TRBD2. V lost 6 bases to trimming and J lost 0 bases; unmatched junction nucleotides: 2. The CDR3 is 15 amino acids. Germline assignment: CDR1 LNHDA and CDR2 SQIVND (reference sequence). The CDR3 is CASRGGRANTGELFF. The CDR3 nucleotides read TGTGCCAGTAGAGGCGGGAGGGCGAACACCGGGGAGCTGTTTTTT.

There are a few counts of this clonotype. The chain recombines TRBV15 with TRBJ1-1; maybe TRBD1 (6 bases). V gave up 3 bases and J gave up 6 bases, with 14 bases separating them. The CDR3 consists of 14 residues. Germline-derived CDR1 and CDR2 are LNHNV and YYDKDF (reference sequence). The CDR3 sequence is CATSRPYRVPEAFF. The CDR3 DNA is TGTGCCACCAGCAGGCCCTACAGGGTCCCTGAAGCTTTCTTT.

This clonotype was seen once. The CDR3 nucleotides are TGTGCCAGCAGTCACGACAGGACCGAGCAGTACTTC. This translates into CASSHDRTEQYF. The rearrangement links TRBV6-5 to TRBJ2-7; a possible D gene is TRBD1 (6 bases). V was clipped by 5 bases and J by 6 bases, with 11 bases between them. The germline CDR1 and CDR2 sequences are MNHEY and SVGAGI. The CDR3 is made up of 12 amino acids.

The CDR3: CASSSGLERNEQFF. The DNA for the CDR3 is TGCGCCAGCAGCTCGGGACTAGAAAGAAATGAGCAGTTCTTC. The chain employs TRBV5-1 and TRBJ2-1; 8 nucleotides line up with TRBD2. J was trimmed by 7 bases and V by 3 bases; bases with no gene match: 6. This CDR3 contains 14 residues. Germline-derived CDR1 and CDR2 are SGHRS and YFSETQ.

CDR3 DNA: TGCAGTGCTAGAGGGACTAGCGGAAAGAACACCGGGGAGCTGTTTTTT. Encoded protein: CSARGTSGKNTGELFF. The chain links TRBV20-1 to TRBJ2-2; TRBD2 aligns across 10 bases. CDR1 and CDR2 from the germline V gene are DFQATT and SNEGSKA (reference sequence). The V and J ends lost 1 base and 1 base, in that order; junction bases with no gene match: 3. The CDR3 is made up of 16 amino acids.

The gene calls are TRBV7-3 and TRBJ2-3; D is unresolved. V gave up 0 bases and J gave up 4 bases, with 11 bases separating them. The CDR3 runs 15 residues. CDR1 and CDR2 from the germline V gene are SGHTA and FQGTGA. The CDR3 DNA is TGTGCCAGCAGCTTAACGGGCGGACCGGCAGATACGCAGTATTTT. Translating gives CASSLTGGPADTQYF.

This clonotype was found once. The chain joins TRBV5-1 to TRBJ2-1, with TRBD2 matching 14 bases. The CDR3 runs to 16 residues. Germline trimming cut 3 bases from V and 9 bases from J; bases unmatched to any gene: 8. Germline-derived CDR1 and CDR2 are SGHRS and YFSETQ. The CDR3 bases are TGCGCCAGCAGCTATGGGGGACTAGCGGGAGATAGTGAGCAGTTCTTC. The encoded protein is CASSYGGLAGDSEQFF.

The V gene is TRBV10-3, the J gene TRBJ2-6; 7 bases align to TRBD2. This CDR3 has 17 residues. Germline CDR1 ENHRY, CDR2 SYGVKD. V gave up 5 bases and J gave up 1 base; unmatched junction bases: 8. DNA for the CDR3: TGTGCCATCAGTTCAGCGGGATCTTCTTCTGGGGCCAACGTCCTGACTTTC. As protein: CAISSAGSSSGANVLTF.

A few counts support this clonotype. The chain joins TRBV20-1 to TRBJ2-3; 10 bases line up with TRBD2. Germline loops: CDR1 DFQATT, CDR2 SNEGSKA (reference sequence). This CDR3 has 14 residues. Trimming took 5 bases from V and 4 from J; bases not matched to a gene: 6. CDR3 nucleotides: TGCAGTGCTGGAGGGACTAGCGTTTCAGATACGCAGTATTTT. Amino acids: CSAGGTSVSDTQYF.

The sample holds a few counts of this clonotype. The chain employs TRBV5-1 and TRBJ1-2; TRBD1 is a possible D gene (5 bases). V was cut by 1 base and J by 8 bases, with 12 bases left in between. From germline, CDR1 is SGHRS and CDR2 YFSETQ. This CDR3 region has 13 residues. The CDR3 sequence is CASSLRGFEGYTF. The DNA for the CDR3 is TGCGCCAGCAGCTTGCGGGGCTTTGAGGGCTACACCTTC.

This clonotype showed up many times. The V call is TRBV6-1, the J call TRBJ2-3; D ambiguous. There are 15 residues in the CDR3. Per germline, CDR1 MNHNS and CDR2 SASEGT. V was clipped by 7 bases and J by 6 bases, with 20 bases between them. CDR3 sequence: CASILGPLAMDTQYF. The CDR3 bases are TGTGCCAGCATCCTCGGACCTCTCGCCATGGATACGCAGTATTTT.

The chain uses TRBV5-1 and TRBJ2-7; the D gene is possibly TRBD1 (6 bases). CDR3 length equals 15 residues. V was trimmed by 4 bases and J by 2 bases, leaving 16 bases between them. Germline assignment: CDR1 SGHRS and CDR2 YFSETQ. This CDR3 is CASSDPRAGAYEQYF. The CDR3 bases are TGCGCCAGCAGCGATCCGCGGGCAGGGGCCTACGAGCAGTACTTC. Combining the CDR3 with reference TRBV5-1 and TRBJ2-7 gives the whole variable domain KAGVTQTPRYLIKTRGQQVTLSCSPISGHRSVSWYQQTPGQGLQFLFEYFSETQRNKGNFPGRFSGRQFSNSRSEMNVSTLELGDSALYLCASSDPRAGAYEQYFGPGTRLTVT.

The chain links TRBV4-2 to TRBJ2-5; D tentatively fits TRBD1 or TRBD2 (7 bases each). The CDR3 extends over 18 amino acids. Germline V CDR1 and CDR2: LGHNA, YNFKEQ. The V gene lost 1 base and the J gene lost 0 bases, with 18 bases spanning the gap. CDR3 region: CASSQARGEGADQETQYF. The CDR3 region has the DNA TGTGCCAGCAGCCAAGCCCGGGGGGAGGGGGCTGACCAAGAGACCCAGTACTTC.

This clonotype was detected only a few times. J is TRBJ1-2 and V is TRBV20-1; TRBD1 matches 9 bases. The CDR3 is made up of 14 amino acids. With V trimmed by 6 bases and J by 2 bases, 7 bases remained unmatched. Per germline, CDR1 DFQATT and CDR2 SNEGSKA (reference sequence). CDR3: CSAKQGARNYGYTF. The CDR3 bases are TGCAGTGCAAAACAGGGGGCCAGGAACTATGGCTACACCTTC.

Only a few counts were recorded for this clonotype. V usage is TRBV7-9 and J usage is TRBJ2-5; 11 bases line up with TRBD2. The CDR3 length is 16 residues. The germline gives CDR1 SEHNR, CDR2 FQNEAQ (reference sequence). V lost 2 bases to trimming and J lost 4 bases; unmatched junction nucleotides: 6. The CDR3 DNA reads TGTGCCAGCAGCTTACCGTCTGGGACTAGCGGAGAGACCCAGTACTTC. Translating it yields CASSLPSGTSGETQYF.

The rearrangement links TRBV7-8 to TRBJ2-3; either TRBD1 or TRBD2 may supply D (7 bases each). The CDR3 extends over 13 amino acids. The V end was cut by 10 bases, the J end by 2 bases, with 13 bases between. Germline V gene sequence: CDR1 SGHVS, CDR2 FQNEAQ. CDR3 residues: CATAGGDTDTQYF. DNA for the CDR3: TGTGCCACCGCAGGGGGGGACACAGATACGCAGTATTTT.

This sequence joins TRBV10-1 and TRBJ2-5, with 9 positions matching TRBD1. Germline V gene sequence: CDR1 WNHNN, CDR2 SYGVQD (reference sequence). The CDR3 runs 14 residues. Germline trimming cut 4 bases from V and 5 bases from J; bases unmatched to any gene: 5. The CDR3 loop reads CASSGTGVGETQYF. The CDR3 DNA reads as TGCGCCAGCAGTGGGACAGGGGTTGGGGAGACCCAGTACTTC.

On this clonotype: A much larger clone is a single base away; this may be a read error. The rearrangement links TRBV5-1 to TRBJ2-1; a possible D gene is TRBD2 (5 bases). The CDR3 is 14 residues long. The germline V gene has CDR1 SGHRS and CDR2 YFSETQ. V was trimmed by 4 bases and J by 7 bases, leaving 15 bases between them. CDR3 coding DNA: TGCGCCAGCAGCCAAGCTAGCCGACCAAATGAGCAGTTCTTC. Translated, it gives CASSQASRPNEQFF.

In its sample, this clonotype was seen a few times. V usage is TRBV7-9 and J usage is TRBJ2-5, with 8 bases that match TRBD2. CDR1 and CDR2 from the germline V gene are SEHNR and FQNEAQ (reference sequence). Trimming removed 2 bases from V and 3 bases from J; junction bases left unmatched: 8. CDR3 length equals 16 residues. CDR3 sequence: CASSLPSGGYKETQYF. CDR3 in DNA: TGTGCCAGCAGCTTACCCAGCGGGGGTTATAAAGAGACCCAGTACTTC.

The J gene is TRBJ2-7, the V gene TRBV20-1, with 10 positions matching TRBD1. This CDR3 spans 15 amino acids. J was trimmed by 4 bases and V by 0 bases; bases with no gene match: 6. The germline gives CDR1 DFQATT, CDR2 SNEGSKA (reference sequence). CDR3: CSARDPGQGSYEQYF. The DNA for the CDR3 is TGCAGTGCTAGAGACCCGGGACAGGGGTCGTACGAGCAGTACTTC.

This clonotype appeared a few times. In nucleotides, the CDR3 is TGTGCCAGCAGTGGACAGCCCAATAGCAATCAGCCCCAGCATTTT. Its translation: CASSGQPNSNQPQHF. The chain couples TRBV2 to TRBJ1-5; tentatively, D is TRBD1 (5 bases). From germline, CDR1 is SNHLY and CDR2 FYNNEI. CDR3 length: 15 residues. The ends were cut back, 4 bases at V and 0 bases at J, with 10 bases in the middle.

A remark on this clonotype: A much larger clone differs from this one at a single base, so this may be a read error. V is TRBV7-2 and J is TRBJ2-1; weak D call: TRBD1 (5 bases). Judging by the DNA end, TRBJ2-7 fits better; the J call may be wrong. The CDR3 loop spans 13 amino acids. Germline V gene sequence: CDR1 SGHTA, CDR2 FQGNSA. CDR3 region: CASSLGTQSEQYF. The CDR3 nucleotides read TGTGCCAGCAGCTTAGGGACACAAAGTGAGCAGTACTTC.

There are many counts of this clonotype. The chain recombines TRBV4-3 with TRBJ2-2, with 13 bases matching TRBD2. Germline-derived CDR1 and CDR2 are LGHNA and YSLEER. J was trimmed by 2 bases and V by 1 base; bases with no gene match: 4. This CDR3 is built from 18 residues. CDR3: CASSQGLAGGVNTGELFF. For the CDR3, the DNA is TGCGCCAGCAGCCAAGGACTAGCGGGGGGCGTTAACACCGGGGAGCTGTTTTTT.